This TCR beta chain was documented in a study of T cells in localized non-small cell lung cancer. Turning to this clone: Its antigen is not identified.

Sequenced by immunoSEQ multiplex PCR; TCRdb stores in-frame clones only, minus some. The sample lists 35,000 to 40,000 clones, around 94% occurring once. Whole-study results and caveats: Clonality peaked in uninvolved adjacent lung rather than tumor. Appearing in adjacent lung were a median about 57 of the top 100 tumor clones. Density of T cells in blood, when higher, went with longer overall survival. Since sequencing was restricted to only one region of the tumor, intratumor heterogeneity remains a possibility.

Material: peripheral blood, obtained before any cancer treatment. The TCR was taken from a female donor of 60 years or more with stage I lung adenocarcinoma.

The CDR3 DNA sequence: TGTGCCAGCAGCCAAGAGGTTAGCGGGGGGCTCTACGAGCAGTACTTC. Translation gives CASSQEVSGGLYEQYF. V usage is TRBV4-2 and J usage is TRBJ2-7; 10 bases fit TRBD2. The CDR3 consists of 16 residues. CDR1 and CDR2 (germline): LGHNA, YNFKEQ. Trimming at V came to 0 bases and at J to 3 bases, leaving 5 bases not matched to a gene.